A single sample is the source of the 18 T cell receptor beta chains below, sequenced in a study of T cell responses to AZD1222 COVID-19 vaccine. Measured with immunoSEQ multiplex PCR; TCRdb has only the in-frame clones, and not every one. This sample carries roughly 150,000 clones, 88% of them seen once, and the ten largest clones take 2.5% to 3.5%. The source material was peripheral blood, sampled 28 days after the second AZD1222 dose. The receptors were sampled from an adult who received the AZD1222 COVID-19 vaccine.

The V and J genes are TRBV7-2 and TRBJ2-7; weak D call: TRBD1 (6 bases). CDR1 and CDR2 (germline): SGHTA, FQGNSA. Trimming removed 3 bases from V and 6 bases from J, with 12 bases in between. The CDR3 has 13 residues. CDR3 protein: CASSLMDSGEQYF. CDR3 DNA sequence: TGTGCCAGCAGCTTGATGGACAGTGGCGAGCAGTACTTC.

The chain carries TRBV30 and TRBJ1-1; tentatively, D is TRBD1 (5 bases). The germline CDR1 and CDR2 sequences are GTSNPN and SVGIG (reference sequence). This CDR3 is built from 11 residues. V lost 8 bases and J 4 bases, leaving 11 bases between the germline ends. As DNA, the CDR3 is TGTGCCATTGCCAGGGCCACTGAAGCTTTCTTT. It is translated as CAIARATEAFF.

V usage is TRBV28 and J usage is TRBJ2-7; TRBD1 matches at 8 bases. Germline-derived CDR1 and CDR2 are MDHEN and SYDVKM. The junction had 7 bases not matched to a gene; V was cut back by 7 bases and J by 5 bases. The length of the CDR3 is 13 residues. The CDR3 nucleotides read TGTGCCAGCAATGCAGGGGGCTTGGACGAGCAGTACTTC. This gives the protein CASNAGGLDEQYF.

This chain links TRBV7-6 with TRBJ2-2, with 10 positions matching TRBD2. CDR1 is SGHVS and CDR2 is FNYEAQ in the germline V gene. The CDR3 runs to 17 residues. V was clipped by 0 bases and J by 4 bases; unmatched bases: 5. The CDR3: CASSLAARTSGTGELFF. The CDR3, as DNA: TGTGCCAGCAGCTTAGCGGCGCGGACTAGCGGCACCGGGGAGCTGTTTTTT.

V and J are TRBV28 and TRBJ2-7, with 9 bases that match TRBD2. V dropped 4 bases and J dropped 4; count of bases not matched to a gene: 14. The CDR3 contains 17 residues. CDR1 is MDHEN and CDR2 is SYDVKM in the germline V gene. The CDR3 DNA sequence: TGTGCCAGCAGTTCGACGGAGACTAGCGGTGGGGGGTACGAGCAGTACTTC. This sequence encodes CASSSTETSGGGYEQYF.

The rearrangement joins TRBV28 to TRBJ1-6; no clear D. From germline, CDR1 is MDHEN and CDR2 SYDVKM. Trimming removed 4 bases from V and 0 bases from J, with 10 bases in between. The CDR3 totals 16 residues. The CDR3 bases are TGTGCCAGCAGTTCAGCCGGGAGCTCCTATAATTCACCCCTCCACTTT. The encoded protein is CASSSAGSSYNSPLHF.

The chain links TRBV28 to TRBJ1-1, with 7 positions matching TRBD1. The CDR3 extends over 15 amino acids. Germline V gives CDR1 MDHEN, CDR2 SYDVKM. V lost 5 bases and J lost 1; bases outside the gene matches: 7. CDR3 loop: CASSPPGGKNTEAFF. Written as DNA, the CDR3 is TGTGCCAGCAGTCCTCCAGGGGGTAAGAACACTGAAGCTTTCTTT. The full variable domain, rest sourced from reference TRBV28 and TRBJ1-1, is DVKVTQSSRYLVKRTGEKVFLECVQDMDHENMFWYRQDPGLGLRLIYFSYDVKMKEKGDIPEGYSVSREKKERFSLILESASTNQTSMYLCASSPPGGKNTEAFFGQGTRLTVV.

The rearrangement uses TRBV6-5 and TRBJ2-2; maybe TRBD2 (5 bases). The germline V gene encodes CDR1 MNHEY and CDR2 SVGAGI. The V end was cut by 6 bases, the J end by 6 bases, with 5 bases between. The CDR3 extends over 11 amino acids. CDR3 residues: CASRRAGELFF. The CDR3 region has the DNA TGTGCCAGCAGGAGGGCCGGGGAGCTGTTTTTT.

The V call is TRBV5-1, the J call TRBJ2-2, with TRBD1 identical over 9 bases. Germline trimming cut 5 bases from V and 7 bases from J; bases unmatched to any gene: 6. In germline, CDR1 is SGHRS, CDR2 YFSETQ. The CDR3 sequence is 14 residues long. The CDR3, as DNA: TGCGCCAGCAGGGCTACAGGGGGCAGCGGGGAGCTGTTTTTT. Translated: CASRATGGSGELFF.

This clone was observed a handful of times. J is TRBJ1-4 and V is TRBV7-6; D call uncertain. Germline V gives CDR1 SGHVS, CDR2 FNYEAQ. Trimming left V 1 base short and J 7 bases short, with 13 bases between. The CDR3 covers 15 residues. The CDR3 coding sequence is TGTGCCAGCAGCTTAGATGGTAGGGCCGGTGAAAAACTGTTTTTT. Amino acid sequence: CASSLDGRAGEKLFF.

V gene TRBV3-1 (or the pseudogene TRBV3-2) combines with J gene TRBJ2-2; 11 positions match TRBD2. The germline V gene encodes CDR1 LGHDT and CDR2 YNNKEL (reference sequence). The CDR3 covers 15 residues. Trimming removed 2 bases from V and 5 bases from J; junction bases left unmatched: 1. The CDR3 bases are TGTGCCAGCAGCCAACTAGCGGGGGGAACCGGGGAGCTGTTTTTT. Translated: CASSQLAGGTGELFF.

The V and J genes are TRBV7-9 and TRBJ1-4; D is unclear. The CDR3 length is 14 residues. In germline, CDR1 is SEHNR, CDR2 FQNEAQ (reference sequence). V was clipped by 2 bases and J by 0 bases, with 4 bases between them. This chain's CDR3 is CASSLLATNEKLFF. The CDR3 nucleotides are TGTGCCAGCAGCTTACTCGCAACTAATGAAAAACTGTTTTTT.

This chain joins TRBV9 and TRBJ1-2, with 9 bases lining up with TRBD1. The CDR3 is made up of 16 amino acids. CDR1 and CDR2 (germline): SGDLS, YYNGEE. V shed 4 bases, J shed 0 bases, and the junction held 7 bases outside the gene matches. CDR3 coding DNA: TGTGCCAGCAGCCTCCGGACAGGGGAAACTAACTATGGCTACACCTTC. Translation gives CASSLRTGETNYGYTF.

This clone has just one count. V gene TRBV3-1 (or the pseudogene TRBV3-2) combines with J gene TRBJ1-1; D gene ambiguous. The CDR3 contains 14 residues. Trimming took off 4 bases at V and 4 bases at J, with 13 bases between the two ends. Germline values: CDR1 LGHDT, CDR2 YNNKEL (reference sequence). The CDR3 coding sequence is TGTGCCAGCAGCCCAATTGGGTTATCCACTGAAGCTTTCTTT. As protein: CASSPIGLSTEAFF.

CDR3 nucleotides: TGTGCCAGCATAGGTAGCCCGGGCGGGGTGGTTAGCTACGAGCAGTACTTC. Translated, it gives CASIGSPGGVVSYEQYF. This chain uses TRBV28 with TRBJ2-7; D perhaps matches TRBD2 (6 bases). Trimming shortened V by 7 bases and J by 3 bases, and 25 bases separated the two germline ends. The germline V gene encodes CDR1 MDHEN and CDR2 SYDVKM. The CDR3 consists of 17 residues.

The rearrangement uses TRBV3-1 (or the pseudogene TRBV3-2) and TRBJ1-1; D is perhaps TRBD1 (5 bases). V lost 4 bases to trimming and J lost 10 bases, with 19 bases between them. The CDR3 spans 14 residues. Germline V gene sequence: CDR1 LGHDT, CDR2 YNNKEL (reference sequence). The CDR3 bases are TGTGCCAGCAGCCGCTCCGGGGGGGAACATGGAGCTTTCTTT. Translating it yields CASSRSGGEHGAFF.

The sample holds many counts of this clone. One end of the junction fails to match germline, which may point to a read error. The CDR3 coding sequence is TGTGCTAGCAGTTCCGGGACTAGCGATACAGATACGCAGTATTTT. The encoded protein is CASSSGTSDTDTQYF. The chain recombines TRBV7-7 with TRBJ2-3; TRBD2 matches at 10 bases. The germline CDR1 and CDR2 sequences are SSHAT and FNYEAQ (reference sequence). The CDR3 spans 15 residues.

The chain joins TRBV27 to TRBJ1-3, with D perhaps matching TRBD1 (5 bases). The germline V gene encodes CDR1 MNHEY and CDR2 SMNVEV (reference sequence). The V end lost 8 bases, the J end lost 0 bases, and 23 bases lay between the germline ends. The CDR3 has 18 amino acids. CDR3 sequence: CASRARPFDSISGNTIYF. The CDR3 DNA sequence: TGTGCCAGCCGAGCCCGACCCTTCGACAGCATCTCTGGAAACACCATATATTTT.